One and the same sample provided the 22 T cell receptor beta chains below, sequenced in a study of T cells in Graves' hyperthyroidism and ophthalmopathy. The CDR3 regions of TCR beta were amplified from RNA transcripts. TCR CDR3 underwent first-round RT-PCR with the HTBI primer set. TCRdb used MiXCR to reprocess the multiplex PCR reads, holding one entry per CDR3 protein. This table holds some 600,000 distinct CDR3 sequences, approximately 13% found once. What was sequenced was blood. The receptors stem from a woman in her twenties or thirties with Graves' hyperthyroidism that later progressed to Graves' ophthalmopathy.

This clonotype was counted at least ten times. The rearrangement uses TRBV6-1 and TRBJ1-1; D gene uncertain. The germline gives CDR1 MNHNS, CDR2 SASEGT. CDR3 length: 14 residues. V was clipped by 2 bases and J by 0 bases, with 7 bases between them. CDR3 region: CASSEPGVNTEAFF. CDR3 coding DNA: TGTGCCAGCAGTGAACCAGGTGTGAACACTGAAGCTTTCTTT.

This clonotype appeared many times. V is TRBV10-3 and J is TRBJ2-5; 8 bases match TRBD1. V lost 3 bases, J lost 2 bases, and 2 bases stayed unmatched. This CDR3 comprises 14 residues. In germline, CDR1 is ENHRY, CDR2 SYGVKD. In DNA, the CDR3 is TGTGCCATCAGTGATGGGACAGGTCAAGAGACCCAGTACTTC. Encoded protein: CAISDGTGQETQYF.

In its sample, this clonotype was seen many times. The CDR3 region is CASSPEGQGSSGYYTYNEQFF. As DNA, the CDR3 is TGTGCCAGCAGTCCCGAAGGACAGGGTTCTAGCGGGTATTATACGTACAATGAGCAGTTCTTC. The rearrangement links TRBV27 to TRBJ2-1; D may be TRBD1 or TRBD2 (8 bases each). Germline lookup yields CDR1 MNHEY and CDR2 SMNVEV (reference sequence). The CDR3 totals 21 residues. The V end lost 5 bases, the J end lost 4 bases, and 33 bases lay between the germline ends.

CDR3 residues: CASSGPHGNEQFF. Here the CDR3 DNA reads TGCGCCAGCAGCGGCCCCCACGGCAATGAGCAGTTCTTC. V is TRBV5-1 and J is TRBJ2-1; D is ambiguous. The ends were cut back, 4 bases at V and 6 bases at J, with 11 bases in the middle. This CDR3 is built from 13 residues. CDR1 and CDR2 (germline): SGHRS, YFSETQ.

There are many counts of this clonotype. The chain recombines TRBV12-3 or TRBV12-4 with TRBJ1-6; D ambiguous. Trimming took 5 bases from V and 7 from J, leaving 15 bases between them. The CDR3 length is 15 residues. CDR3 residues: CASSQDGGRNSPLHF. CDR3 DNA: TGTGCCAGCAGTCAGGACGGAGGGAGGAATTCACCCCTCCACTTT.

This clonotype has ten or more counts. The chain carries TRBV14 and TRBJ2-7, with D maybe TRBD1 (5 bases). With 4 bases removed from V and 7 bases from J, the gap between germline ends came to 14 bases. The length of the CDR3 is 13 residues. The germline V gene has CDR1 SGHDN and CDR2 FVKESK. CDR3 amino acids: CASSRQISREQYF. CDR3 DNA sequence: TGTGCCAGCAGCCGACAGATTAGTAGGGAGCAGTACTTC.

This clonotype was counted many times. The chain links TRBV7-9 to TRBJ1-4; possibly TRBD1 for D (5 bases). Germline CDR1 reads SEHNR; CDR2 reads FQNEAQ (reference sequence). The CDR3 extends over 15 amino acids. V lost 6 bases and J lost 4, with 15 bases in between. CDR3 in amino acids: CASRIDRDLNEKLFF. Here the CDR3 DNA reads TGTGCCAGCAGAATAGACCGGGACCTTAATGAAAAACTGTTTTTT.

This clonotype showed up many times. The chain uses TRBV11-2 and TRBJ2-3, with a tentative D call TRBD2 (6 bases). The V end was cut by 2 bases, the J end by 4 bases, with 13 bases between. Germline CDR1 SGHAT, CDR2 FQNNGV. The CDR3 sequence is 15 residues long. CDR3 DNA sequence: TGTGCCAGCAGCTTATTCACGGGGGTGGCAGATACGCAGTATTTT. It translates to CASSLFTGVADTQYF.

A note on this clonotype: Given a much more abundant clone one base away, this may be a read error. The CDR3 sequence is CASIMNPSGNNEQLF. CDR3 bases: TGTGCCAGCATAATGAATCCTAGCGGGAACAATGAGCAGCTCTTC. This chain joins TRBV2 and TRBJ2-1; 9 nucleotides align to TRBD2. This CDR3 has 15 amino acids. Germline values: CDR1 SNHLY, CDR2 FYNNEI.

The rearrangement uses TRBV5-8 and TRBJ2-3; D is uncertain. Trimming removed 4 bases from V and 7 bases from J, with 10 bases in between. This CDR3 spans 12 amino acids. In germline, CDR1 is SGHTS, CDR2 YDEGEE. The CDR3 DNA reads TGTGCCAGCAGCCCTGAATCAAATACGCAGTATTTT. This codes for CASSPESNTQYF. Combining the CDR3 with reference TRBV5-8 and TRBJ2-3 gives the whole variable domain EAGVTQSPTHLIKTRGQQATLRCSPISGHTSVYWYQQALGLGLQFLLWYDEGEERNRGNFPPRFSGRQFPNYSSELNVNALELEDSALYLCASSPESNTQYFGPGTRLTVL.

In its sample, this clonotype was seen a few times. This chain joins TRBV24-1 and TRBJ2-3, with unresolved D. The CDR3 totals 13 residues. Germline CDR1 and CDR2: KGHDR and SFDVKD. Trimming took 4 bases from V and 0 from J, leaving 4 bases between them. CDR3 residues: CATSDPSTDTQYF. In DNA, the CDR3 is TGTGCCACCAGTGACCCTAGCACAGATACGCAGTATTTT.

The gene calls are TRBV5-1 and TRBJ2-5; TRBD1 is a possible D gene (5 bases). The CDR3 has 14 amino acids. Trimming took off 4 bases at V and 1 base at J, with 11 bases between the two ends. The germline CDR1 and CDR2 sequences are SGHRS and YFSETQ. The CDR3 loop reads CASSAITGQETQYF. The CDR3, as DNA: TGCGCCAGCAGCGCCATTACAGGCCAAGAGACCCAGTACTTC.

This clonotype was seen at least ten times. This chain uses TRBV6-8 with TRBJ1-1, with a tentative D call TRBD1 (5 bases). With 5 bases removed from V and 0 bases from J, the gap between germline ends came to 16 bases. CDR3 size: 16 residues. Germline loops: CDR1 MNHGY, CDR2 SAAAGT. CDR3 DNA sequence: TGTGCCAGCAGTCTGGGACGGAGAGATTTGAACACTGAAGCTTTCTTT. Protein product: CASSLGRRDLNTEAFF.

The chain combines TRBV20-1 with TRBJ2-7; 12 bases are shared with TRBD2. J gave up 2 bases and V 3 bases, and 8 bases lay outside the gene matches. Per germline, CDR1 DFQATT and CDR2 SNEGSKA (reference sequence). The CDR3 totals 16 residues. The CDR3 DNA reads as TGCAGTGCTAGTTCCGGGACTAGCGGGCCCCCCTACGAGCAGTACTTC. Its protein is CSASSGTSGPPYEQYF.

The J gene is TRBJ1-4, the V gene TRBV11-2; 7 bases agree with TRBD1. The ends lost 3 bases at V and 2 bases at J; junction bases unmatched: 3. Germline V gene lookup returns CDR1 SGHAT and CDR2 FQNNGV. The CDR3 length is 15 residues. CDR3 region: CASSFRDSTNEKLFF. CDR3 in DNA: TGTGCCAGCAGCTTCAGGGACAGCACTAATGAAAAACTGTTTTTT.

A few counts support this clonotype. The gene calls are TRBV7-9 and TRBJ2-1; 8 bases match TRBD2. The CDR3 spans 15 residues. Germline V gives CDR1 SEHNR, CDR2 FQNEAQ (reference sequence). V lost 5 bases, J lost 2 bases, and 5 bases stayed unmatched. The CDR3 sequence is CASSPVAGPYNEQFF. The CDR3 DNA reads TGTGCCAGCAGCCCCGTAGCGGGACCCTACAATGAGCAGTTCTTC.

This clonotype was observed a few times. The chain combines TRBV25-1 with TRBJ1-3; no definite D call. Per the germline V gene, CDR1 is MGHDK and CDR2 is SYGVNS. Deletions cut 5 bases from V and 0 bases from J, with 14 bases between. The length of the CDR3 is 16 residues. The DNA of the CDR3 is TGTGCCAGCAGTCCGATCGTGGAGCACTCTGGAAACACCATATATTTT. This encodes CASSPIVEHSGNTIYF.

This clonotype has a count of ten or more. The genes are TRBV12-3 or TRBV12-4 and TRBJ2-7; 10 bases fit TRBD2. The V and J ends lost 6 bases and 5 bases, in that order; junction bases with no gene match: 10. There are 15 residues in the CDR3. DNA of the CDR3: TGTGCCAGCAGCCGTCTAGCGGGAGTATCCGACGAGCAGTACTTC. This sequence encodes CASSRLAGVSDEQYF.

This clonotype was counted ten times or more. In DNA form, the CDR3 reads TGCGCCAGCACTGAGCGGGAGATAGATACGCAGTATTTT. The encoded protein is CASTEREIDTQYF. V gene TRBV5-1 combines with J gene TRBJ2-3, with TRBD2 identical over 8 bases. This CDR3 has 13 amino acids. Trimming took 6 bases from V and 5 from J; bases not matched to a gene: 5. Looked up from germline, CDR1 is SGHRS and CDR2 is YFSETQ.

CDR3 nucleotides: TGTGCCAGCAGCGGAGGGGGACTAGCGGCCTCGGGTACGCAGTATTTT. Translation: CASSGGGLAASGTQYF. The chain uses TRBV7-2 and TRBJ2-3, with 11 bases fitting TRBD2. This CDR3 is built from 16 residues. The germline V gene encodes CDR1 SGHTA and CDR2 FQGNSA. J lost 8 bases, V lost 5 bases, and 12 bases had no gene match. Complete variable domain (other parts from reference TRBV7-2 and TRBJ2-3): GAGVSQSPSNKVTEKGKDVELRCDPISGHTALYWYRQSLGQGLEFLIYFQGNSAPDKSGLPSDRFSAERTGGSVSTLTIQRTQQEDSAVYLCASSGGGLAASGTQYFGPGTRLTVL.

This clonotype was counted a few times. The chain joins TRBV7-3 to TRBJ2-1; maybe TRBD2 (6 bases). CDR1 is SGHTA, CDR2 FQGTGA, per germline. This CDR3 is 15 amino acids long. Trimming stripped 5 bases from V and 6 bases from J, with 17 bases between. Written as DNA, the CDR3 is TGTGCCAGCAGCACACTTATTACTAGCAGCAATGAGCAGTTCTTC. Amino acids: CASSTLITSSNEQFF.

V is TRBV15 and J is TRBJ1-4; 8 nucleotides line up with TRBD1. V trimming: 0 bases; J trimming: 4 bases; junction bases outside the gene matches: 4. The V gene's germline CDR1 is LNHNV and CDR2 YYDKDF (reference sequence). CDR3 size: 16 residues. CDR3: CATSRDMGQVNEKLFF. CDR3 coding DNA: TGTGCCACCAGCAGAGATATGGGACAGGTTAATGAAAAACTGTTTTTT.